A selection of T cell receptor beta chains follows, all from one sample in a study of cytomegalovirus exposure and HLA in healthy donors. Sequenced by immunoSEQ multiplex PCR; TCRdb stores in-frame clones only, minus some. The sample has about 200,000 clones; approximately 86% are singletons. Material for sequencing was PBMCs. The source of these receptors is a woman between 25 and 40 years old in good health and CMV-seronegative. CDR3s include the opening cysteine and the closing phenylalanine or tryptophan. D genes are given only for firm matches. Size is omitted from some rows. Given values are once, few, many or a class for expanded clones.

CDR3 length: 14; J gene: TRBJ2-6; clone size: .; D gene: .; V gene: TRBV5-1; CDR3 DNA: TGCGCCAGCAGTCCCGAGTCTGGGGCCAACGTCCTGACTTTC; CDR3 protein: CASSPESGANVLTF
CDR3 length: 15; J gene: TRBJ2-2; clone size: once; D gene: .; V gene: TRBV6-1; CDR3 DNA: TGTGCCAGCAGTGAATGGGTCAGAGCGACCGGGGAGCTGTTTTTT; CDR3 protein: CASSEWVRATGELFF
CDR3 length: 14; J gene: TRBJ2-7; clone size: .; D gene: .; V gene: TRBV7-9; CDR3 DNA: TGTGCCAGCAGCTCCGAGGGGGGGGCGGGGGAGCAGTACTTC; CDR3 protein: CASSSEGGAGEQYF
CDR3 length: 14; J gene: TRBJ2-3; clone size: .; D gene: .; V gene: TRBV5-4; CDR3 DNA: TGTGCCAGCAGTGAATGGACTGCCACAGATACGCAGTATTTT; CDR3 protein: CASSEWTATDTQYF
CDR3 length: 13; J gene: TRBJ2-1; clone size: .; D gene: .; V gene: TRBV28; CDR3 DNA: TGTGCCAGCAATCCTCTCAGAGGCTATGAGCAGTTCTTC; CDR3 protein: CASNPLRGYEQFF
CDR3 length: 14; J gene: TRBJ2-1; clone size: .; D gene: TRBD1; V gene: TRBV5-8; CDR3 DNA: TGTGCCAGCAGCCGAGGGACAGGGACCGATGAGCAGTTCTTC; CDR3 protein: CASSRGTGTDEQFF
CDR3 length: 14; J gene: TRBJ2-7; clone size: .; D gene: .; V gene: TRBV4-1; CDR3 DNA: TGCGCCAGCAGCCAAGATTTTCTAGCCTACGAGCAGTACTTC; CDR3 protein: CASSQDFLAYEQYF
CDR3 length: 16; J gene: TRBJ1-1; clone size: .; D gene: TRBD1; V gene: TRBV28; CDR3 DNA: TGTGCCAGCAGTAGATTGACAGGGGCCCTAAACACTGAAGCTTTCTTT; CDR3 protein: CASSRLTGALNTEAFF
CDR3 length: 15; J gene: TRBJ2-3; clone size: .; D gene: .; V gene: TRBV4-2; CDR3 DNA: TGTGCCAGCAGCCACGACTGGGTGAGCACAGATACGCAGTATTTT; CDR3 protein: CASSHDWVSTDTQYF
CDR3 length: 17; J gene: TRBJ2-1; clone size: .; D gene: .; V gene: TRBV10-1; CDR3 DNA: TGCGCCAGCAGTGAGTCTAAACCGGGACTGGGGTATGATGAGCAGTTCTTC; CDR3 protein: CASSESKPGLGYDEQFF
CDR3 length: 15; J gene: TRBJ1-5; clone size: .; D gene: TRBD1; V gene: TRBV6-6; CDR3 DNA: TGTGCCAGCAACGACAGGGAGGAGGGCAATCAGCCCCAGCATTTT; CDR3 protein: CASNDREEGNQPQHF
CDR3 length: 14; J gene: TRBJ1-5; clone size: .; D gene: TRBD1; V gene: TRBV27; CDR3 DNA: TGTGCCAGCGGACAGGAATATAGCAATCAGCCCCAGCATTTT; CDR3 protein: CASGQEYSNQPQHF
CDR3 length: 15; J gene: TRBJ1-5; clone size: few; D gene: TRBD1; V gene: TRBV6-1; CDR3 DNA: TGTGCCAGCAGTGAAGGGCCGACAGGGTTTCAGCCCCAGCATTTT; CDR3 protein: CASSEGPTGFQPQHF
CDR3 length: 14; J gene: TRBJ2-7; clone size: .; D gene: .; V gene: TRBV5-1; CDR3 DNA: TGCGCCAGCAGCTTGGATAGAGACGAGAGGGAGCAGTACTTC; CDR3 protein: CASSLDRDEREQYF
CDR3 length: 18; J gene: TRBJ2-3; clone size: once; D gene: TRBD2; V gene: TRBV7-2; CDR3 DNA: TGTGCCAGCAGCTCTCCCGAAACGCCATGGAGCGGGAGTGGTACGCAGTATTTT; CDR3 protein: CASSSPETPWSGSGTQYF
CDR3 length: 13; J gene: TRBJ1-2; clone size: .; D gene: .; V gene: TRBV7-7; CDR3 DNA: TGTGCTAGCAGCCCGCGGGACGACTATGGCTACACCTTC; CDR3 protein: CASSPRDDYGYTF
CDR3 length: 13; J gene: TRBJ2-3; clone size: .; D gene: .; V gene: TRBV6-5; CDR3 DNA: TGTGCCAGCAGTTACTCGACTTTAGATACGCAGTATTTT; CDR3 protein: CASSYSTLDTQYF
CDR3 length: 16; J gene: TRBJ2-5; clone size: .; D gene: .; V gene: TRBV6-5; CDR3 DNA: TGTGCCAGCAGTTACTCGCTAGCGAGGGCCGGAGAGACCCAGTACTTC; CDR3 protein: CASSYSLARAGETQYF
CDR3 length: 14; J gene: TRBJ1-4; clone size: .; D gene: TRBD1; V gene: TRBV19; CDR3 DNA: TGTGCCAGTAGTGGAGGGGGCGGACGAGAAAAACTGTTTTTT; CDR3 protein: CASSGGGGREKLFF
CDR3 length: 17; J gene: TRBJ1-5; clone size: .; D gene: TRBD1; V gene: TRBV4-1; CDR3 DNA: TGCGCCAGCAGCCAAGATCTGGGACAGGGGATTCAACAGCCCCAGCATTTT; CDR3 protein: CASSQDLGQGIQQPQHF
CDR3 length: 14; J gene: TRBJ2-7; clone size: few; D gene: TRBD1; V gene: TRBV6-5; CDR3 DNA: TGTGCCAGTGGGCCGGGACAGGGGGCCTACGAGCAGTACTTC; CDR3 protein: CASGPGQGAYEQYF
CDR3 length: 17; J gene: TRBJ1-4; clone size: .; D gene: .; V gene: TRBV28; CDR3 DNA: TGTGCCAGCAGTTTTACAATTGGCCCTGCAACTAATGAAAAACTGTTTTTT; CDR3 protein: CASSFTIGPATNEKLFF
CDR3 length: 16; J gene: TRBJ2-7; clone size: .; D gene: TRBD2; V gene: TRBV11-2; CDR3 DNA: TGTGCCAGCAGCTTAGAGGAACTAGCGGGAGCGTACGAGCAGTACTTC; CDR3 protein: CASSLEELAGAYEQYF
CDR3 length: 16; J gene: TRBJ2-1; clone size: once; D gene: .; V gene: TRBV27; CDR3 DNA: TGTGCCAGCAGTTTAGAAGGGGTGTTGTCCTACAATGAGCAGTTCTTC; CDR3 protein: CASSLEGVLSYNEQFF
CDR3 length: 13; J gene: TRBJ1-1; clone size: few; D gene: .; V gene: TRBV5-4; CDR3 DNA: TGTGCCAGCAGCTTGGAACGGTACACTGAAGCTTTCTTT; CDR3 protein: CASSLERYTEAFF
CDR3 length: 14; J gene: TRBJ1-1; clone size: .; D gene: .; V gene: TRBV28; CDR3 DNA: TGTGCCAGCAGTTTATATGGGGCGAACACTGAAGCTTTCTTT; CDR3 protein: CASSLYGANTEAFF
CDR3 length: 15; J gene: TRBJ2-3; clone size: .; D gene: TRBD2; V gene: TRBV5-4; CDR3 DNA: TGTGCCAGCAGCGTGGGACTAGCTCTCACAGATACGCAGTATTTT; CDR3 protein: CASSVGLALTDTQYF
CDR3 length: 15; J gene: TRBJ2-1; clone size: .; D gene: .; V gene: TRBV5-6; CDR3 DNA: TGTGCCAGCAGCTCCCGCGGGACCCTTTACAATGAGCAGTTCTTC; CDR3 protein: CASSSRGTLYNEQFF
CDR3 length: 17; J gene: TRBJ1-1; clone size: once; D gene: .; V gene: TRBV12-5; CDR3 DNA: TGTGCTAGTGGTTTGGTACGTTCGGGGGGCGCTTGGACTGAAGCTTTCTTT; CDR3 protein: CASGLVRSGGAWTEAFF
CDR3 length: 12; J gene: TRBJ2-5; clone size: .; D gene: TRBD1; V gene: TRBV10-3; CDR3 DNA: TGTGCCATCAGGGACAGGGGAGAGACCCAGTACTTC; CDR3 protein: CAIRDRGETQYF
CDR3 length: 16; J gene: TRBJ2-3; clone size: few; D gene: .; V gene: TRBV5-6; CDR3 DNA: TGTGCCAGCAGCTGGGGTGCGGGGGCCAAGACTTATACGCAGTATTTT; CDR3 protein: CASSWGAGAKTYTQYF
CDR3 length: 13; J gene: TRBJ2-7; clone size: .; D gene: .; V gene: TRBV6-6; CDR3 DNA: TGTGCCAGCAGAGAGATTACCGAGGGCGAGCAGTACTTC; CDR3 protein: CASREITEGEQYF
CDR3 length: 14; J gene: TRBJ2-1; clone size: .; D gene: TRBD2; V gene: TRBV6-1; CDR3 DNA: TGTGCCAGCAATAGACTAGCGGTACTCGATGAGCAGTTCTTC; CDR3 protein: CASNRLAVLDEQFF
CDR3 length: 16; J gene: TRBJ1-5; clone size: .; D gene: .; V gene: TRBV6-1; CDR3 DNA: TGTGCCAGCAGTGCCGAGACGGGTGAGGGCAATCAGCCCCAGCATTTT; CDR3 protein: CASSAETGEGNQPQHF
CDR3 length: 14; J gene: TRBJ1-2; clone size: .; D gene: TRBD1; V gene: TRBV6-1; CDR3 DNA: TGTGCCAGCAGATGGACAGGGGGCAACTATGGCTACACCTTC; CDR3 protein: CASRWTGGNYGYTF
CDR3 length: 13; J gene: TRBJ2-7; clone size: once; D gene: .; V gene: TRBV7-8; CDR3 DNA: TGTGCCAGCAGCAAGGGGACTTCCTACGAGCAGTACTTC; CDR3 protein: CASSKGTSYEQYF
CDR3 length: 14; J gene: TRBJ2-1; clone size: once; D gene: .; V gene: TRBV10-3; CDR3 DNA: TGTGCCATCGCAGCAGGTGTCGACTACAATGAGCAGTTCTTC; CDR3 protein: CAIAAGVDYNEQFF
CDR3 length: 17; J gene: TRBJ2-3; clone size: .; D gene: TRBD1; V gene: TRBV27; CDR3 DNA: TGTGCCAGCAGTTTATCTTCCGGGACAGGATTCGCAGATACGCAGTATTTT; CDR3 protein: CASSLSSGTGFADTQYF
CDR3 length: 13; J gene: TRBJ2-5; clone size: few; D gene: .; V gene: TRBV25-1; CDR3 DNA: TGTGCCAGCACGCCTCGGCCGGGGGAGACCCAGTACTTC; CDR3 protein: CASTPRPGETQYF
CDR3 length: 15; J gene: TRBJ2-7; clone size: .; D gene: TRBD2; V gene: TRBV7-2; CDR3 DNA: TGTGCCAGCAGGAAACTAGCGGGCACAGCCTACGAGCAGTACTTC; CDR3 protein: CASRKLAGTAYEQYF
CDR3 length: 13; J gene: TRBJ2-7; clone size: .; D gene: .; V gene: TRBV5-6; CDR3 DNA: TGTGCCAGCAGTTCTGGACAGCTCTACGAGCAGTACTTC; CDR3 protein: CASSSGQLYEQYF
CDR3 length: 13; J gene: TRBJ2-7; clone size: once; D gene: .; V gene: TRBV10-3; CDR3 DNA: TGTGCCATCAGGGGCCCGGAAAAGGCCGGGCAGTACTTC; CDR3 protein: CAIRGPEKAGQYF
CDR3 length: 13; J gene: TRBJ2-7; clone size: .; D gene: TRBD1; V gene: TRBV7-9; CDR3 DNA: TGTGCCAGCAGCGTGGACAGGGCCTACGAGCAGTACTTC; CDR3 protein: CASSVDRAYEQYF
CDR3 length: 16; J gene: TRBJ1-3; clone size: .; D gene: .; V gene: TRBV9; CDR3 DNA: TGTGCCAGCAGCTCACACCCAGGGATGGGTGGAAACACCATATATTTT; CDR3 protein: CASSSHPGMGGNTIYF
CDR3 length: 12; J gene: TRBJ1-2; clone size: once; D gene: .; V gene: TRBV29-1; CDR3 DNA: TGCAGCGTTGGGCAGGGAATTTATGGCTACACCTTC; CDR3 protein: CSVGQGIYGYTF
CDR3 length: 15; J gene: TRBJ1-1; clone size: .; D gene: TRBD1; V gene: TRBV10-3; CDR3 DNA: TGTGCCATCAGTGATAGGGACAGGGCGAACACTGAAGCTTTCTTT; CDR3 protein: CAISDRDRANTEAFF